This entry lists 21 T cell receptor beta chains sequenced from one sample in a study of T cells in Graves' hyperthyroidism and ophthalmopathy. TCR beta CDR3 regions were amplified from RNA. HTBI primers drove first-round RT-PCR of the TCR CDR3. TCRdb redid the calling of the multiplex PCR reads with MiXCR, one entry per CDR3 protein. The table records fewer than 450,000 distinct CDR3 sequences, roughly an eighth of them present only once. The sequencing sample was made of blood. These receptors all stem from a man aged 50 or older with Graves' ophthalmopathy.

This clonotype appeared many times. The chain couples TRBV2 to TRBJ2-5; 11 positions match TRBD1. The CDR3 is made up of 18 amino acids. Germline assignment: CDR1 SNHLY and CDR2 FYNNEI. V was pared by 3 bases and J by 2 bases, with 11 bases of the junction left unmatched. CDR3 in amino acids: CASSDRDRGIGGQETQYF. The CDR3, as DNA: TGTGCCAGCAGTGACCGGGACAGGGGGATAGGTGGGCAAGAGACCCAGTACTTC.

The chain is built from TRBV19 and TRBJ2-1; D is unresolved. V was trimmed by 10 bases and J by 5 bases, leaving 9 bases between them. Germline values: CDR1 LNHDA, CDR2 SQIVND (reference sequence). The CDR3 loop spans 11 amino acids. As DNA, the CDR3 is TGTGCCACTCTCCGTAACAATGAGCAGTTCTTC. Translation: CATLRNNEQFF.

This clonotype was picked up many times. The chain recombines TRBV5-1 with TRBJ2-1, with 9 positions matching TRBD2. Looked up from germline, CDR1 is SGHRS and CDR2 is YFSETQ. The CDR3 contains 14 residues. V gave up 4 bases and J gave up 3 bases; unmatched junction bases: 2. CDR3 region: CASSLAGHYNEQFF. The CDR3 nucleotides are TGCGCCAGCAGCCTAGCGGGACACTACAATGAGCAGTTCTTC.

This clonotype came up a few times. The rearrangement uses TRBV6-1 and TRBJ2-7; D is possibly TRBD1 (5 bases). The CDR3 sequence is 16 residues long. The germline V gene has CDR1 MNHNS and CDR2 SASEGT. The V and J ends lost 0 bases and 2 bases respectively, with 14 bases between them. The CDR3 protein is CASSEAPAGLAYEQYF. The CDR3 bases are TGTGCCAGCAGTGAAGCGCCGGCAGGGTTAGCCTACGAGCAGTACTTC.

This clonotype showed up just a few times. The chain carries TRBV6-2 or TRBV6-3 and TRBJ2-5; D not resolved. Germline CDR1 reads MNHEY; CDR2 reads SVGEGT. This CDR3 contains 13 residues. Trimming shortened V by 2 bases and J by 4 bases, and 8 bases separated the two germline ends. The CDR3 DNA sequence: TGTGCCAGCAGTTACCGCCTGAGAGAGACCCAGTACTTC. Translating it yields CASSYRLRETQYF.

With respect to this clonotype: This may arise from a read error, as a much more abundant clone is one base away. The genes are TRBV29-1 and TRBJ1-2, with D tentatively TRBD1 (5 bases). V gave up 7 bases and J gave up 6 bases, with 18 bases separating them. CDR1 and CDR2 (germline): SQVTM, ANQGSEA. The CDR3 is made up of 13 amino acids. The CDR3 loop is CSARGRELNGYTF. CDR3 sequence (DNA): TGCAGCGCTCGGGGCAGGGAATTAAATGGCTACACCTTC.

The chain uses TRBV20-1 and TRBJ2-1; the match to TRBD2 covers 15 bases. Germline lookup yields CDR1 DFQATT and CDR2 SNEGSKA (reference sequence). Unmatched junction bases numbered 10, after V lost 5 bases and J lost 5 bases. The CDR3 is 17 residues long. The CDR3 region is CSALGLAGGSYNNEQFF. CDR3 DNA sequence: TGCAGTGCTTTGGGACTAGCGGGAGGAAGTTACAACAATGAGCAGTTCTTC.

Ten or more counts support this clonotype. The chain employs TRBV20-1 and TRBJ2-1, with 9 bases lining up with TRBD2. The CDR3 spans 14 residues. V shed 2 bases and J 4 bases; nucleotides not matched to a gene: 3. Germline loops: CDR1 DFQATT, CDR2 SNEGSKA (reference sequence). In nucleotides, the CDR3 is TGCAGTGCTAGACCGACTAGCGGATACAATGAGCAGTTCTTC. This encodes CSARPTSGYNEQFF.

This clonotype was counted only a few times. The rearrangement uses TRBV29-1 and TRBJ2-3; D assignment may be TRBD1 or TRBD2 (5 bases each). V lost 5 bases and J 6 bases, leaving 15 bases between the germline ends. Germline assignment: CDR1 SQVTM and CDR2 ANQGSEA. The CDR3 consists of 13 residues. As DNA, the CDR3 is TGCAGCGTTTTCAGGAATGAGGGGGATACGCAGTATTTT. This translates into CSVFRNEGDTQYF.

Many counts were recorded for this clonotype. This rearrangement joins TRBV5-1 to TRBJ2-1; 7 bases are shared with TRBD1. CDR1 and CDR2 from the germline V gene are SGHRS and YFSETQ. Trimming cost V 4 bases and J 3 bases; bases outside gene matches: 7. The CDR3 runs to 15 residues. Here the CDR3 reads CASSPRTGDYNEQFF. In DNA, the CDR3 is TGCGCCAGCAGCCCCCGCACAGGGGACTACAATGAGCAGTTCTTC. Full variable domain (remainder filled in from reference TRBV5-1 and TRBJ2-1): KAGVTQTPRYLIKTRGQQVTLSCSPISGHRSVSWYQQTPGQGLQFLFEYFSETQRNKGNFPGRFSGRQFSNSRSEMNVSTLELGDSALYLCASSPRTGDYNEQFFGPGTRLTVL.

V gene TRBV5-1 combines with J gene TRBJ2-1; TRBD1 matches 9 bases. This CDR3 is built from 16 residues. Germline V lookup: CDR1 SGHRS, CDR2 YFSETQ. Trimming took 4 bases from V and 6 from J; bases not matched to a gene: 11. The CDR3 protein is CASSGAGTGPPNEQFF. The CDR3 nucleotides read TGCGCCAGCAGCGGCGCCGGGACAGGGCCTCCCAATGAGCAGTTCTTC.

The table lists this clonotype with many counts. The CDR3 bases are TGCGCCAGCAGCTTGTGGACTAGCGGCACAGATACGCAGTATTTT. Amino acid sequence: CASSLWTSGTDTQYF. This chain links TRBV5-1 with TRBJ2-3, with 9 bases lining up with TRBD2. V trimming: 1 base; J trimming: 1 base; junction bases outside the gene matches: 1. Germline V gene sequence: CDR1 SGHRS, CDR2 YFSETQ. CDR3 length equals 15 residues.

This clonotype was picked up a small number of times. V usage is TRBV2 and J usage is TRBJ1-1; TRBD1 might be the D (5 bases). The CDR3 extends over 14 amino acids. The germline CDR1 and CDR2 sequences are SNHLY and FYNNEI. V gave up 7 bases and J gave up 5 bases, with 17 bases separating them. The chain's CDR3 is CASMFGGSKTEAFF. The DNA for the CDR3 is TGTGCCAGCATGTTTGGGGGGAGTAAAACTGAAGCTTTCTTT.

This clonotype turned up a few times. This chain connects TRBV25-1 to TRBJ1-2, with 7 bases identical to TRBD1. Germline trimming cut 4 bases from V and 8 bases from J; bases unmatched to any gene: 7. This CDR3 has 13 residues. Germline CDR1 MGHDK, CDR2 SYGVNS. The CDR3 sequence is CASSAARGNGYTF. The CDR3 nucleotides are TGTGCCAGCAGTGCCGCCAGGGGGAACGGCTACACCTTC.

The chain has TRBV6-5 and TRBJ1-3; tentative D call: TRBD1 (5 bases). The CDR3 consists of 16 residues. Germline CDR1 is MNHEY and CDR2 is SVGAGI. V was pared by 4 bases and J by 4 bases, with 17 bases between. CDR3 bases: TGTGCCAGCAGTTTTCAAACCCGGGGCACGGGAAACACCATATATTTT. Translation gives CASSFQTRGTGNTIYF.

This clonotype has at least ten counts. The rearrangement links TRBV6-2 or TRBV6-3 to TRBJ2-3; TRBD1 is a possible D gene (6 bases). This CDR3 region has 18 residues. The germline V gene encodes CDR1 MNHEY and CDR2 SVGEGT. V lost 10 bases to trimming and J lost 4 bases, with 30 bases between them. The CDR3 DNA follows: TGTGCCACCCAAAAGGGGGAGAGTGGTGCTTTGGGTGCAGATACGCAGTATTTT. Residues: CATQKGESGALGADTQYF.

The J gene is TRBJ1-1, the V gene TRBV19; D remains ambiguous. Trimming took 5 bases from V and 7 from J, leaving 11 bases between them. Germline CDR1 reads LNHDA; CDR2 reads SQIVND (reference sequence). The CDR3 sequence is 12 residues long. The CDR3, as DNA: TGTGCCAGTAGTCCCTTGACGGGTGAAGCTTTCTTT. Translated: CASSPLTGEAFF.

This clonotype came up many times. The chain has TRBV28 and TRBJ2-1; D possibly corresponds to TRBD1 (6 bases). This CDR3 has 15 residues. Trimming stripped 4 bases from V and 0 bases from J, with 10 bases between. Germline CDR1 is MDHEN and CDR2 is SYDVKM. The CDR3 reads CASSSPGDSYNEQFF. As DNA, the CDR3 is TGTGCCAGCAGTTCCCCAGGGGACTCCTACAATGAGCAGTTCTTC.

V gene TRBV5-1 combines with J gene TRBJ2-3, with D possibly matching TRBD2 (6 bases). This CDR3 region has 15 residues. V was pared by 0 bases and J by 3 bases, with 11 bases between. Germline CDR1 and CDR2: SGHRS and YFSETQ. The CDR3 sequence: CASSLAGSLTDTQYF. The CDR3 DNA follows: TGCGCCAGCAGCTTGGCCGGGAGCCTAACAGATACGCAGTATTTT.

This clonotype was observed at least ten times. This chain links TRBV6-1 with TRBJ1-2; possible D gene TRBD1, 5 bases. The CDR3 consists of 15 residues. Trimming removed 5 bases from V and 6 bases from J, with 19 bases in between. Germline CDR1 MNHNS, CDR2 SASEGT. The CDR3 loop is CASSTRQGAWHGYTF. CDR3 DNA: TGTGCCAGCAGTACACGGCAGGGTGCCTGGCATGGCTACACCTTC.

This clonotype was observed a handful of times. This sequence joins TRBV10-3 and TRBJ2-3, with D perhaps matching TRBD1 (6 bases). Germline V lookup: CDR1 ENHRY, CDR2 SYGVKD. The V end was cut by 2 bases, the J end by 1 base, with 7 bases between. This CDR3 region has 14 residues. The CDR3 here is CAISEAGGTDTQYF. The CDR3 DNA is TGTGCCATCAGTGAGGCAGGGGGCACAGATACGCAGTATTTT.